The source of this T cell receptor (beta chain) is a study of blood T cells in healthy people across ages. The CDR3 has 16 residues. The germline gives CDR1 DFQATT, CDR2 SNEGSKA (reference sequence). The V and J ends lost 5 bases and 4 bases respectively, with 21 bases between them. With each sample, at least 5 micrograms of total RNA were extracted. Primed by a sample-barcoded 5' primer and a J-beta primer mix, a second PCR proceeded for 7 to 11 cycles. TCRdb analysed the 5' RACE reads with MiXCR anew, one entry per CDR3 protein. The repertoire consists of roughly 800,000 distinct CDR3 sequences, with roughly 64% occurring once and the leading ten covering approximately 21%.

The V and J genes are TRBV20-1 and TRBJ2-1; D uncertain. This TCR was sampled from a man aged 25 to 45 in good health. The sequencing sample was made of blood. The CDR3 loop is CSAGPRSERSYNEQFF. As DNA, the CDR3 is TGCAGTGCTGGCCCGCGATCAGAGCGTTCATACAATGAGCAGTTCTTC.